This note documents a single T cell receptor (beta chain) sequence. Its antigen is as yet unknown. Germline CDR1 and CDR2: SEHNR and FQNEAQ (reference sequence). V lost 5 bases, J lost 6 bases, and 11 bases lay in between. This CDR3 contains 13 residues. This sample was taken from a study of PD-1 blockade in classical Hodgkin lymphoma. Findings and caveats of the study: Whereas CD4+ TCR diversity had risen significantly by C4D1, CD8+ TCR diversity had not. Complete responders started with a diversity level that resembled newly diagnosed patients at baseline. Factors driving the repertoire differences, possibly disease activity or prior therapy, remain undefined.

Time point: cycle 4 day 1 (C4D1), after six to seven weeks of nivolumab. All trial patients relapsed after autologous stem cell transplantation. Progressive disease, partial response or complete response was each patient's best response. Using immunoSEQ multiplex PCR, the repertoire was profiled, and TCRdb retains in-frame clones only, with some absent. Among about 96,000 clones, just over 90% were seen once, and the ten largest hold 2%. This specimen was peripheral blood mononuclear cells (PBMCs), taken before the fourth cycle of nivolumab. V usage is TRBV7-9 and J usage is TRBJ1-5; a possible D gene is TRBD1 (5 bases). The clonotype originates from a human donor with classical Hodgkin lymphoma. This CDR3 reads CASSEGGGQPQHF. CDR3 bases: TGTGCCAGCAGCGAGGGCGGGGGTCAGCCCCAGCATTTT. The whole variable domain, remainder taken from reference TRBV7-9 and TRBJ1-5, is DTGVSQNPRHKITKRGQNVTFRCDPISEHNRLYWYRQTLGQGPEFLTYFQNEAQLEKSRLLSDRFSAERPKGSFSTLEIQRTEQGDSAMYLCASSEGGGQPQHFGDGTRLSIL.